Following are 9 T cell receptor beta chains from one sample sequenced in a study of blood T cell repertoires in COVID-19. Here immunoSEQ multiplex PCR was the method, and the copy in TCRdb shows in-frame clones only, minus some. The sample consists of 200,000 or so clones, under 90% of them appearing once. Sequenced sample: PBMCs or T cells enriched from blood (not recorded which). The receptor set was obtained from a woman aged 45-60 years who had been exposed to COVID-19.

The chain recombines TRBV30 with TRBJ1-2, with D possibly TRBD1 on 5 matching bases. Germline V gene sequence: CDR1 GTSNPN, CDR2 SVGIG (reference sequence). Trimming took off 0 bases at V and 2 bases at J, with 7 bases between the two ends. This CDR3 spans 13 amino acids. In DNA form, the CDR3 reads TGTGCCTGGAGTGTGGGGCAGAACTATGGCTACACCTTC. It encodes CAWSVGQNYGYTF.

Only a few counts were recorded for this clone. V usage is TRBV28 and J usage is TRBJ1-4; D perhaps matches TRBD1 (6 bases). This CDR3 has 15 residues. The ends were cut back, 6 bases at V and 3 bases at J, with 14 bases in the middle. Germline CDR1 MDHEN, CDR2 SYDVKM. Here the CDR3 DNA reads TGTGCCAGCAGAATCCACAGGGCGGCTAATGAAAAACTGTTTTTT. It is translated as CASRIHRAANEKLFF.

This clone was detected only a few times. This chain connects TRBV19 to TRBJ1-5; 7 nucleotides align to TRBD1. From germline, CDR1 is LNHDA and CDR2 SQIVND (reference sequence). Trimming removed 5 bases from V and 4 bases from J; junction bases left unmatched: 2. There are 13 residues in the CDR3. The CDR3 DNA reads as TGTGCCAGTAGTCTACAGGGGAATCAGCCCCAGCATTTT. It translates to CASSLQGNQPQHF.

The chain has TRBV10-3 and TRBJ2-1; D possibly corresponds to TRBD2 (6 bases). V was cut by 2 bases and J by 6 bases, with 11 bases left in between. This CDR3 spans 14 amino acids. Germline V gene lookup returns CDR1 ENHRY and CDR2 SYGVKD. CDR3 bases: TGTGCCATCAGTGAGGGAGGGCGCGGCAATGAGCAGTTCTTC. This gives the protein CAISEGGRGNEQFF.

The chain uses TRBV7-2 and TRBJ2-3, with D uncertain. Trimming shortened V by 1 base and J by 4 bases, and 9 bases separated the two germline ends. This CDR3 comprises 14 residues. CDR1 is SGHTA, CDR2 FQGNSA, per germline. The CDR3 sequence: CASSLGVAADTQYF. In DNA, the CDR3 is TGTGCCAGCAGCTTAGGGGTAGCCGCAGATACGCAGTATTTT.

This chain uses TRBV6-1 with TRBJ2-5; D is unclear. The CDR3 runs 12 residues. The germline V gene has CDR1 MNHNS and CDR2 SASEGT. The V end lost 2 bases, the J end lost 5 bases, and 6 bases lay between the germline ends. This CDR3 reads CASSEQWETQYF. CDR3 DNA sequence: TGTGCCAGCAGTGAACAGTGGGAGACCCAGTACTTC.

The chain carries TRBV7-9 and TRBJ1-3; D remains unclear. The CDR3 sequence is 11 residues long. Germline V gene data show CDR1 as SEHNR and CDR2 as FQNEAQ (reference sequence). Between the trimmed V and J ends, which lost 5 bases and 7 bases, there was a span of 6 bases. CDR3 loop: CASSHSNTIYF. The CDR3 DNA sequence: TGTGCCAGCAGCCACTCGAACACCATATATTTT.

This chain uses TRBV27 with TRBJ1-6, with 8 bases fitting TRBD1. V was pared by 4 bases and J by 5 bases, with 4 bases of the junction left unmatched. This CDR3 spans 15 amino acids. The germline CDR1 and CDR2 sequences are MNHEY and SMNVEV (reference sequence). CDR3 in amino acids: CASSSYRGDNSPLHF. The CDR3 DNA sequence: TGTGCCAGCAGTTCATACAGGGGGGATAATTCACCCCTCCACTTT.

The chain links TRBV28 to TRBJ2-5, with D perhaps TRBD1 (6 bases). CDR3 length: 14 amino acids. In germline, CDR1 is MDHEN, CDR2 SYDVKM. Trimming removed 5 bases at V and 2 bases at J, with 12 bases between. CDR3 sequence (DNA): TGTGCCAGCAGTATACACAGGGCTCAAGAGACCCAGTACTTC. Translating it yields CASSIHRAQETQYF.